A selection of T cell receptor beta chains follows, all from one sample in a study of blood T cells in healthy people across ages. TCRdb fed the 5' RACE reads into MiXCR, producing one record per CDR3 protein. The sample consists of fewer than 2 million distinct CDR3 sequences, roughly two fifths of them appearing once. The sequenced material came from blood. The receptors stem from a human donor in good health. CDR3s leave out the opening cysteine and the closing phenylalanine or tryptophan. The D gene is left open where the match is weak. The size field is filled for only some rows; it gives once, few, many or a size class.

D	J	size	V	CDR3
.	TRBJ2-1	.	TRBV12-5	ASGRGTTYEQF
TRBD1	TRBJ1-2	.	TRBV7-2	ASSVTGANGYT
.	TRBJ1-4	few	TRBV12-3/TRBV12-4	TSSLKGTTNEKLF
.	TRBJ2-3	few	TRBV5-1	ASSLMDSTDTQY
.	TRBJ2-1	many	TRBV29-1	SVDRQGNEQF
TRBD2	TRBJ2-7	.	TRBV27	ASSLSLGSGGAYEQY
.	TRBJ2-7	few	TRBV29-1	SVAEGQKFYEQY
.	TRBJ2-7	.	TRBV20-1	SARAGAITYEQY
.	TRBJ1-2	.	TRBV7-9	ASSLEWVGYGYT
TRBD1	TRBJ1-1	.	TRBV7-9	ASSPTGAQDAF
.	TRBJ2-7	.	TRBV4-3	ASSQLLGRGRVYEQY
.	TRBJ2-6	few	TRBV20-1	SADGAPGANVLT
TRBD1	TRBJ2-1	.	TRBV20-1	SATGTGSYNEQF
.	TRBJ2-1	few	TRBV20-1	SARGLSGVNEQF
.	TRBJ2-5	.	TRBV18	ASSPYDGSETQY
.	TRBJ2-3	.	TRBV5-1	ASSLGQLGDTQY
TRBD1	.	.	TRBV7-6	ASRQGQGTEQY
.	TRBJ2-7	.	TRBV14	ASRPGQEYEQY
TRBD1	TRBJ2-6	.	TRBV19	ASSPFLGQGLSGANVLT
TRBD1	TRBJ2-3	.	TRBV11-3	ASSPRSGTGRGDTQY
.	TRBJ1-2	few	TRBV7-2	ASSFRQAWDGYT
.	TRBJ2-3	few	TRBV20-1	SARVLAIRGYTQY
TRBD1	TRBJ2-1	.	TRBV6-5	ASSYTGTGSNEQF
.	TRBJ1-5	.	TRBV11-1	ASSLEQSGTDQPQH
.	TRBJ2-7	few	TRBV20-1	SASLEPYEQY
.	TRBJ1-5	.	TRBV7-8	ASRPGVGQPQH
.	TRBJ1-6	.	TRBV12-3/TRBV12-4	ASSPSYSPLH
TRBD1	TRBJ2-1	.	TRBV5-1	ASALQGEPSSYEQF
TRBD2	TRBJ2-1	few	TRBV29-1	SVLAGGLSNEQF
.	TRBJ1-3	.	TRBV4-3	ASSLYSPGTSTGNTIY
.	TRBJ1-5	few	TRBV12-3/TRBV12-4	ASSSGPFGNQPQH
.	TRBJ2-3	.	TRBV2	ASSEGAESDMQY
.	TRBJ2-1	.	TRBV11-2	ASSEIDTAYNEQF
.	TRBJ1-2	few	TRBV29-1	SVGTNFHYGYT
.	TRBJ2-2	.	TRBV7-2	ASSPSGGRVTGELF
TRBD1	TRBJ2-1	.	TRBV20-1	SAANRGPSSEQF
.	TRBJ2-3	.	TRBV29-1	SVRTLITDTQY
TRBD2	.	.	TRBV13	ASSLRGLAGGASETQY
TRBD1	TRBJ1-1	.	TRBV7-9	ASSPRQGLSMNAEAF
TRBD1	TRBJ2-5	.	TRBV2	ASTGQGTETQY
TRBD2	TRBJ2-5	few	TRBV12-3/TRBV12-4	ASSFGSGEGQY